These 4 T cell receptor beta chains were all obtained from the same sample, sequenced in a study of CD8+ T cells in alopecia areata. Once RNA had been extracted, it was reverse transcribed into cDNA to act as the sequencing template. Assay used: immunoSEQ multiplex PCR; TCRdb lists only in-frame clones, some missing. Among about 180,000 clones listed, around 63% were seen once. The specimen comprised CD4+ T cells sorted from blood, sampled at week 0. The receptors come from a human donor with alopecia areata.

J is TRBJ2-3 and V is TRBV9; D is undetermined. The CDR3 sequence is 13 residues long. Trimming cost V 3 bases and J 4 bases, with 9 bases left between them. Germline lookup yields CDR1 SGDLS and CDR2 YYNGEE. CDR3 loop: CASSASMADTQYF. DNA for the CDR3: TGTGCCAGCAGCGCCAGTATGGCAGATACGCAGTATTTT.

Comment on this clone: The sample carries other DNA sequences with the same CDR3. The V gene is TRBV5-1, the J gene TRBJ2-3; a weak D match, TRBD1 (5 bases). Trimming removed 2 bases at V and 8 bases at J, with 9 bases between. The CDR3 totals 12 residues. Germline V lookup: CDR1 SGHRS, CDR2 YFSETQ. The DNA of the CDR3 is TGCGCCAGCAGCTTAGAAAGGGGTACGCAGTATTTT. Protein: CASSLERGTQYF.

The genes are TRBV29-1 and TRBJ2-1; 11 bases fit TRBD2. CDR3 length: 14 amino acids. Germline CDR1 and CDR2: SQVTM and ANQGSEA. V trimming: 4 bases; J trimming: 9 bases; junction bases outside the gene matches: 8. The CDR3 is CSVAFSGGALEQFF. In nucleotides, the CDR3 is TGCAGCGTTGCGTTTAGCGGGGGGGCGCTTGAGCAGTTCTTC.

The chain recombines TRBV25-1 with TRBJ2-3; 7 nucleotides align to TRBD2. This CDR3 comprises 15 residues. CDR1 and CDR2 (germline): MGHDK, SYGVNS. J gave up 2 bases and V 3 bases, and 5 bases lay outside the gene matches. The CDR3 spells CASSDRLANTDTQYF. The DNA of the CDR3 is TGTGCCAGCAGTGATAGACTAGCTAACACAGATACGCAGTATTTT. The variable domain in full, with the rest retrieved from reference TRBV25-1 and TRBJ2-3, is EADIYQTPRYLVIGTGKKITLECSQTMGHDKMYWYQQDPGMELHLIHYSYGVNSTEKGDLSSESTVSRIRTEHFPLTLESARPSHTSQYLCASSDRLANTDTQYFGPGTRLTVL.